These 11 T cell receptor beta chains were all obtained from the same sample, sequenced in a study of EBV T-cell therapy then PD-1 blockade in nasopharyngeal carcinoma. For these receptors, no antigen is known. The treatment here: AdE1-LMPpoly-expanded autologous EBV-specific T-cell therapy followed by anti-PD-1 nivolumab. Some clones are missing from TCRdb's copy, which holds only in-frame ones; the method was immunoSEQ multiplex PCR. This table holds around 23,000 clones, over 75% found once. The source material was CD8+ T cells from blood, sampled around day 65 from a patient whose treatment included autologous EBV-specific T cells and nivolumab. The receptors were sampled from a man aged 35-49 years with nasopharyngeal carcinoma.

The chain employs TRBV6-2 or TRBV6-3 and TRBJ2-3; a possible D gene is TRBD2 (6 bases). The length of the CDR3 is 14 residues. V lost 1 base and J lost 2, with 7 bases in between. Germline V lookup: CDR1 MNHEY, CDR2 SVGEGT. This CDR3 reads CASSYWGVTDTQYF. Written as DNA, the CDR3 is TGTGCCAGCAGTTACTGGGGGGTCACAGATACGCAGTATTTT.

This clone was counted once. The chain is built from TRBV9 and TRBJ1-2; unclear D gene. Trimming removed 0 bases from V and 4 bases from J, with 13 bases in between. Germline loops: CDR1 SGDLS, CDR2 YYNGEE. The CDR3 runs to 15 residues. The CDR3 nucleotides read TGTGCCAGCAGCGTAGTGGGAGGGCTGGCCTATGGCTACACCTTC. Its protein is CASSVVGGLAYGYTF.

The chain employs TRBV4-2 and TRBJ2-1; TRBD1 might be the D (6 bases). The CDR3 contains 13 residues. Germline assignment: CDR1 LGHNA and CDR2 YNFKEQ. The ends were cut back, 4 bases at V and 5 bases at J, with 9 bases in the middle. The CDR3 DNA reads TGTGCCAGCAGCCGGACAGTCGACAATGAGCAGTTCTTC. Translation gives CASSRTVDNEQFF.

The chain recombines TRBV24-1 with TRBJ1-1; weak D call: TRBD1 (5 bases). The germline CDR1 and CDR2 sequences are KGHDR and SFDVKD. CDR3 length: 14 residues. The germline V and J ends were trimmed by 4 bases and 11 bases, with 19 bases remaining between them. CDR3 region: CATSEVDGAMGAFF. The CDR3 DNA is TGTGCCACCAGTGAGGTAGACGGGGCAATGGGGGCTTTCTTT.

This clone has only one observation. This chain links TRBV27 with TRBJ2-6, with D unresolved. Germline V gives CDR1 MNHEY, CDR2 SMNVEV (reference sequence). This CDR3 comprises 13 residues. Trimming removed 7 bases at V and 2 bases at J, with 6 bases between. The CDR3: CASTYTGANVLTF. CDR3 bases: TGTGCCAGCACTTACACTGGGGCCAACGTCCTGACTTTC.

The chain carries TRBV9 and TRBJ1-4, with D hard to call. This CDR3 spans 13 amino acids. Trimming removed 2 bases at V and 4 bases at J, with 6 bases between. Per germline, CDR1 SGDLS and CDR2 YYNGEE. This CDR3 reads CASSVNGNEKLFF. In nucleotides, the CDR3 is TGTGCCAGCAGCGTGAACGGTAATGAAAAACTGTTTTTT.

The chain employs TRBV6-4 and TRBJ2-2, with D uncertain. V was trimmed by 2 bases and J by 6 bases, leaving 7 bases between them. The CDR3 contains 13 residues. Germline CDR1 MRHNA, CDR2 SNTAGT. CDR3 DNA sequence: TGTGCCAGCAGTGACCGGACGGCCGGGGAGCTGTTTTTT. This gives the protein CASSDRTAGELFF.

The V call is TRBV9, the J call TRBJ2-7, with TRBD1 as a possible D gene (5 bases). CDR3 length equals 14 residues. Trimming stripped 0 bases from V and 0 bases from J, with 7 bases between. Germline lookup yields CDR1 SGDLS and CDR2 YYNGEE. CDR3 residues: CASSVDRISYEQYF. DNA of the CDR3: TGTGCCAGCAGCGTAGACAGGATCTCCTACGAGCAGTACTTC.

V is TRBV28 and J is TRBJ1-4, with 7 bases identical to TRBD1. CDR1 and CDR2 from the germline V gene are MDHEN and SYDVKM. This CDR3 is 15 amino acids long. V lost 4 bases and J lost 4; bases outside the gene matches: 6. This CDR3 reads CASSWKGAVNEKLFF. Here the CDR3 DNA reads TGTGCCAGCAGTTGGAAGGGGGCGGTTAATGAAAAACTGTTTTTT.

The genes are TRBV13 and TRBJ2-3; D gene ambiguous. Per the germline V gene, CDR1 is PRHDT and CDR2 is FYEKMQ (reference sequence). The V gene lost 5 bases and the J gene lost 0 bases, with 12 bases spanning the gap. This CDR3 has 15 residues. Here the CDR3 reads CASSQRDISTDTQYF. DNA of the CDR3: TGTGCCAGCAGCCAACGAGATATAAGCACAGATACGCAGTATTTT.

Only one count was recorded for this clone. This sequence joins TRBV5-5 and TRBJ2-1; 7 nucleotides match TRBD2. This CDR3 is 13 amino acids long. V lost 0 bases and J lost 7; bases outside the gene matches: 1. The germline V gene encodes CDR1 SGHKS and CDR2 YYEKEE (reference sequence). For the CDR3, the DNA is TGTGCCAGCAGCTTGGACGGGGGGAATGAGCAGTTCTTC. Residues: CASSLDGGNEQFF.